These T cell receptor beta chains were read from a single sample in a study of shared clonotypes between healthy human individuals. Sequencing used immunoSEQ multiplex PCR; TCRdb keeps in-frame clones, though not all of them. The sample holds hundreds of thousands of clones, roughly 95% seen once. The sample comprised naive CD8+ T cells sorted from blood. These TCRs come from a woman aged 25 to 39 in good health. CDR3s include the opening cysteine and the closing phenylalanine or tryptophan.

v_gene: TRBV7-9
CDR3aa: CASSFYTGELFF

v_gene: TRBV30
CDR3aa: CAWSADRVMNTEAFF

v_gene: TRBV28
CDR3aa: CASNFGGGDTEAFF

v_gene: TRBV30
CDR3aa: CAWSVGGFYEQYF

v_gene: TRBV7-9
CDR3aa: CASSSGTDTQYF

v_gene: TRBV7-9
CDR3aa: CASSPEWRESHEQYF

v_gene: TRBV19
CDR3aa: CASSIQGGWAFF

v_gene: TRBV5-8
CDR3aa: CASSSNDFTDTQYF

v_gene: TRBV29-1
CDR3aa: CSVEGLAGSYNEQFF

v_gene: TRBV19
CDR3aa: CASSRAGWEVTEAFF

v_gene: TRBV7-3
CDR3aa: CASSSRGGVQNEQFF

v_gene: TRBV25-1
CDR3aa: CASSDRRQDRSYTF

v_gene: TRBV28
CDR3aa: CASNDWADLSYEQYF

v_gene: TRBV30
CDR3aa: CAWRSGREAFF